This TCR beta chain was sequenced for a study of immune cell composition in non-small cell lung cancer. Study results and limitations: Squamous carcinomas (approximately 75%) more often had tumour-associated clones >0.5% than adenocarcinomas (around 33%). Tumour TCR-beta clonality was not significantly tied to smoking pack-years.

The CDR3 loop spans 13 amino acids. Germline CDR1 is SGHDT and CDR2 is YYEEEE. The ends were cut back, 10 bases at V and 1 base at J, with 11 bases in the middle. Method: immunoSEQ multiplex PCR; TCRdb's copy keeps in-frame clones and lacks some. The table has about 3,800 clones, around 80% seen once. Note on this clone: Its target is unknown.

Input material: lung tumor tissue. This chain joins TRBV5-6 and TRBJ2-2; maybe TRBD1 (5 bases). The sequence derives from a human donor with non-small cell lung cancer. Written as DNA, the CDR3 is TGTGCCGGACGAACAGGGAACACCGGGGAGCTGTTTTTT. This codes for CAGRTGNTGELFF.